This entry describes one T cell receptor beta chain. Sorted subsets were amplified in replicate PCRs using 200 ng DNA, tens of thousands of T cell genomes. Here immunoSEQ multiplex PCR was the method, and the copy in TCRdb shows in-frame clones only, minus some. The table shows more than 500,000 clones, with 95% to 97% occurring only once. The data stem from a study of shared clonotypes between healthy human individuals. Study summary: Aged 18 to 49, the donors were two women and three men.

This CDR3 contains 13 residues. Germline-derived CDR1 and CDR2 are LNHDA and SQIVND (reference sequence). J was trimmed by 5 bases and V by 6 bases; bases with no gene match: 3. The rearrangement joins TRBV19 to TRBJ1-1; 10 positions match TRBD1. The TCR originated in a woman aged 30 to 39 in good health. The sequencing sample was made of naive CD4+ T cells sorted from blood. Subset in this sample: CD45RA+ positively selected. DNA for the CDR3: TGTGCCAGTAGAATGGGACAGGGGACTGAAGCTTTCTTT. Protein sequence: CASRMGQGTEAFF.